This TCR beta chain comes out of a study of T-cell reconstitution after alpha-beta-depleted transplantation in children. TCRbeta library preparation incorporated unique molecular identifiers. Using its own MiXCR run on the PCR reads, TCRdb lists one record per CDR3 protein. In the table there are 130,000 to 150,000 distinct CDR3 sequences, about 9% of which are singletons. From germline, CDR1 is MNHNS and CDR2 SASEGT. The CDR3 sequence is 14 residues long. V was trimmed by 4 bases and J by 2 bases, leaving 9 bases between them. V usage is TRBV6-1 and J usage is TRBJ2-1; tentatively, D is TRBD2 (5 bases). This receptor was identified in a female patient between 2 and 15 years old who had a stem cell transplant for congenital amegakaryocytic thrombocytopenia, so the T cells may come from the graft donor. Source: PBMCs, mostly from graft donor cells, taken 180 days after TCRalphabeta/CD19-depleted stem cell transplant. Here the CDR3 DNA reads TGTGCCAGCAGTGGGACTCATACCTACAATGAGCAGTTCTTC. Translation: CASSGTHTYNEQFF.